This entry is about one TCR beta chain. Per germline, CDR1 MGHRA and CDR2 YSYEKL. This CDR3 contains 17 residues. Trimming removed 0 bases at V and 4 bases at J, with 13 bases between. The sample originates from a study of technical replicates of blood from a handful of donors. TCRdb's table, derived via immunoSEQ multiplex PCR, lists solely in-frame clones and lacks some. The sample carries tens of thousands of clones, approximately 92% recorded once. This clonotype was obtained from a human donor in good health. The sample consisted of T cells isolated from PBMCs. The chain recombines TRBV4-1 with TRBJ1-6; D unresolved. The CDR3 bases are TGCGCCAGCAGCCAAGAAGAATTGGCCGTTTATAATTCACCCCTCCACTTT. Its translation is CASSQEELAVYNSPLHF.